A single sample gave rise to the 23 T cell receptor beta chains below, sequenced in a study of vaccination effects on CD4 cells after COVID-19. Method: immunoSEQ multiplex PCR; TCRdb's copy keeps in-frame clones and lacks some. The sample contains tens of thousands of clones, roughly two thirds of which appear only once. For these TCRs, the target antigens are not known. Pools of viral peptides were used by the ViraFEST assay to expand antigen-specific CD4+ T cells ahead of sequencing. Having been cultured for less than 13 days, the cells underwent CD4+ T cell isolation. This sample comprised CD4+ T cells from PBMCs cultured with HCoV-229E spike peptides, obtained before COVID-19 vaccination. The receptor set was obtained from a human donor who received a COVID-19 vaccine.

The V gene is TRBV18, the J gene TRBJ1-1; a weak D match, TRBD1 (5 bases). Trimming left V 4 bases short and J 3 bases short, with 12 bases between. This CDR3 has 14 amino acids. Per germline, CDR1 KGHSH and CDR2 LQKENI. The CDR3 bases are TGTGCCAGCTCACAGAATCCGGGGGACACTGAAGCTTTCTTT. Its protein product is CASSQNPGDTEAFF.

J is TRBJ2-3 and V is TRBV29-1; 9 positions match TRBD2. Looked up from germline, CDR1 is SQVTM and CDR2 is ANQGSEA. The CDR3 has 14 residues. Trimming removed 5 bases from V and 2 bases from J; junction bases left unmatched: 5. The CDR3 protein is CSVRRGGLTDTQYF. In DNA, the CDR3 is TGCAGCGTTCGGCGGGGGGGCCTCACAGATACGCAGTATTTT.

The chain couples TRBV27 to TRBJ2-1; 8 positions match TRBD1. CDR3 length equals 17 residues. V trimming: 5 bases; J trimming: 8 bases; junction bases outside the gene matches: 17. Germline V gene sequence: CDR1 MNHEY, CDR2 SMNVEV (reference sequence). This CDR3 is CASSPPDRGARGYEQFF. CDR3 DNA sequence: TGTGCCAGCAGTCCCCCCGACAGGGGAGCTCGCGGCTATGAGCAGTTCTTC.

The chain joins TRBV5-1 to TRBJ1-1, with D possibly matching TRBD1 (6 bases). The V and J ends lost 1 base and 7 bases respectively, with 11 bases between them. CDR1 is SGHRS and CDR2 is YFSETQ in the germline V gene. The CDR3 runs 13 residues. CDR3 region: CASSLLQGVEAFF. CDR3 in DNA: TGCGCCAGCAGCTTGCTACAGGGTGTTGAAGCTTTCTTT.

CDR3 DNA sequence: TGTGCCAGCAGCTTGGACGGCGGGGGGTCAGATACGCAGTATTTT. Amino acid sequence: CASSLDGGGSDTQYF. The V gene is TRBV5-8, the J gene TRBJ2-3, with TRBD2 matching over 8 bases. Germline CDR1 is SGHTS and CDR2 is YDEGEE. V dropped 0 bases and J dropped 4; count of bases not matched to a gene: 4. The CDR3 covers 15 residues.

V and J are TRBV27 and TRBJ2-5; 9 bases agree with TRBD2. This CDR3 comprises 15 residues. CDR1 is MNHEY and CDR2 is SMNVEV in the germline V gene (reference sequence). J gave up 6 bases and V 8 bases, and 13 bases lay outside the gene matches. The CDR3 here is CASRLGRGGPQTQYF. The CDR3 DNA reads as TGTGCCAGCCGTCTAGGGCGGGGGGGCCCCCAGACCCAGTACTTC.

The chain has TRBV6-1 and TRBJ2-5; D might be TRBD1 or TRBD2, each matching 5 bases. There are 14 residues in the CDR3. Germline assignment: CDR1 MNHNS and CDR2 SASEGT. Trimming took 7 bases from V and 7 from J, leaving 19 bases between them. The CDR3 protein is CASKAGPLGGTQYF. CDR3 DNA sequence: TGTGCCAGCAAGGCGGGCCCCCTTGGGGGGACCCAGTACTTC.

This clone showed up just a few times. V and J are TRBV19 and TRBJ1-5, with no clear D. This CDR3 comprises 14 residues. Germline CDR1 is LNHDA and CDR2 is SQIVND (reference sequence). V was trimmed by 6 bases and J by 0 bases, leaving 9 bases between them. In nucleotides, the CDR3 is TGTGCCAGTAGCTCGGTTTATAGCAATCAGCCCCAGCATTTT. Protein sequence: CASSSVYSNQPQHF.

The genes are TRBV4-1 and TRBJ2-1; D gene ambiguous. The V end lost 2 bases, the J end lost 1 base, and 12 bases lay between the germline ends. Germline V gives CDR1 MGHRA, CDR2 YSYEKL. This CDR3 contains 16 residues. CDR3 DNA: TGCGCCAGCAGCCAACCCACGGGCCAATCCTACAATGAGCAGTTCTTC. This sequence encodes CASSQPTGQSYNEQFF.

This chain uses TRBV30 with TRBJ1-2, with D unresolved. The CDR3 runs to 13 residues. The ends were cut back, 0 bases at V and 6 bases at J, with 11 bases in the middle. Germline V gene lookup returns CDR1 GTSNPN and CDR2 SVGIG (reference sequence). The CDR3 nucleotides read TGTGCCTGGAGTGTCAAGGTAGCTCATGGCTACACCTTC. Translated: CAWSVKVAHGYTF.

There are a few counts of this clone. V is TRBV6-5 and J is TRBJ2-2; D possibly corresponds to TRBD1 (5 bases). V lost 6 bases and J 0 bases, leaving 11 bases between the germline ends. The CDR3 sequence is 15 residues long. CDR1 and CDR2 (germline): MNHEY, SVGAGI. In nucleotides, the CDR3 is TGTGCCAGCAGCCCCCGGACAACGAACACCGGGGAGCTGTTTTTT. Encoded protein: CASSPRTTNTGELFF.

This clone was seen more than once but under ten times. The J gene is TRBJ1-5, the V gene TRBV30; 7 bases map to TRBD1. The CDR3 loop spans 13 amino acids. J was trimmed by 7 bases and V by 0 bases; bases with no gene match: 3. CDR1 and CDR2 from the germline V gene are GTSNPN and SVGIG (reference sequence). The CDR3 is CAWSVTGNQPQHF. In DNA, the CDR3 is TGTGCCTGGAGTGTGACAGGGAACCAGCCCCAGCATTTT.

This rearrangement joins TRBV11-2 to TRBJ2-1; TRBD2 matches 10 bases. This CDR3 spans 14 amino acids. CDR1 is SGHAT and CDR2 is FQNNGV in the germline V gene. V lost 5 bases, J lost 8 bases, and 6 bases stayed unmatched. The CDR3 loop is CASSLSGGRHEQFF. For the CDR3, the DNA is TGTGCCAGCAGCCTTAGCGGGGGGCGGCATGAGCAGTTCTTC.

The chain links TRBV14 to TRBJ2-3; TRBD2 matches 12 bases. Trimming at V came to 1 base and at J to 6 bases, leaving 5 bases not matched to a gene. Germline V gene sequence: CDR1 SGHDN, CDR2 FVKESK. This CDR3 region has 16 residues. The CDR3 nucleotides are TGTGCCAGCAGCCAAGGGACTAGCGGGATTGTGGATACGCAGTATTTT. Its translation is CASSQGTSGIVDTQYF.

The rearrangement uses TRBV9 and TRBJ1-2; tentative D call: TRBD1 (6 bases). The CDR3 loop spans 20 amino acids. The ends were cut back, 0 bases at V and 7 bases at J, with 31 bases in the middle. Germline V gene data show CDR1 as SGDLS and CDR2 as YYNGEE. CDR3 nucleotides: TGTGCCAGCAGCGTAGAGTTCGGCGGGGGGCGGTCAGGAACTTCGGGTGGCTACACCTTC. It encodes CASSVEFGGGRSGTSGGYTF.

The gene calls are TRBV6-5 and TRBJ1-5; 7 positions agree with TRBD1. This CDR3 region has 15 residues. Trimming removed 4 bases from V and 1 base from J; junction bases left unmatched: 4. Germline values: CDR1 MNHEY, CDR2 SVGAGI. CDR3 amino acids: CASSFRDRSNQPQHF. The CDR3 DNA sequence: TGTGCCAGCAGTTTTAGGGACAGAAGCAATCAGCCCCAGCATTTT.

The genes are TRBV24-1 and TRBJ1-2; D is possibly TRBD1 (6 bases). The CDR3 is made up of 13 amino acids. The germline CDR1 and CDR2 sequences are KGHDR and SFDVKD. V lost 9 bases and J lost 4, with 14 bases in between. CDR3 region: CATPTTGRYGYTF. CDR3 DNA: TGTGCCACCCCCACCACAGGGCGCTATGGCTACACCTTC.

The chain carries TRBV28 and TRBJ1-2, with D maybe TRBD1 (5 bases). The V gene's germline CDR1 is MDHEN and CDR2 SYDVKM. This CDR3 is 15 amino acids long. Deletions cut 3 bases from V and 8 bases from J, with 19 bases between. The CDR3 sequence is CASSLTLSPAGGYTF. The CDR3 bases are TGTGCCAGCAGTTTGACCCTCTCCCCCGCAGGGGGCTACACCTTC.

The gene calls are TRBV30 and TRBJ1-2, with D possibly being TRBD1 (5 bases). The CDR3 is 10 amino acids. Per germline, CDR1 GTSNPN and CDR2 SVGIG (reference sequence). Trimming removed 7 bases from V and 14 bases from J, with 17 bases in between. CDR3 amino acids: CAYLIRQKTF. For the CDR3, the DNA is TGTGCCTATCTCATTAGACAGAAAACCTTC.

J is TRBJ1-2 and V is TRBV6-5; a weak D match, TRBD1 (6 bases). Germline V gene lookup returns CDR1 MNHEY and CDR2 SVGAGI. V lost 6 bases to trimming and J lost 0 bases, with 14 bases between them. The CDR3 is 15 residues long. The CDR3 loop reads CASSRRQEANYGYTF. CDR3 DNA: TGTGCCAGCAGCCGACGACAGGAAGCTAACTATGGCTACACCTTC.

As DNA, the CDR3 is TGTGCCAGCAGTGAACGCACAGGGGTGGCTAACTATGGCTACACCTTC. Protein: CASSERTGVANYGYTF. The chain uses TRBV6-1 and TRBJ1-2; 7 bases agree with TRBD1. Trimming cost V 2 bases and J 0 bases; bases outside gene matches: 6. Germline V gives CDR1 MNHNS, CDR2 SASEGT. CDR3 size: 16 residues.

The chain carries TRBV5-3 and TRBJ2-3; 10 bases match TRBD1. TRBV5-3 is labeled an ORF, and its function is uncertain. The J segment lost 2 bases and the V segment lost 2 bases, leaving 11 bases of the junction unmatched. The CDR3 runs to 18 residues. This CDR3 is CARSFSAEGQGDTDTQYF. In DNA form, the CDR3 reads TGTGCCAGAAGCTTCTCGGCCGAAGGACAGGGGGACACAGATACGCAGTATTTT.

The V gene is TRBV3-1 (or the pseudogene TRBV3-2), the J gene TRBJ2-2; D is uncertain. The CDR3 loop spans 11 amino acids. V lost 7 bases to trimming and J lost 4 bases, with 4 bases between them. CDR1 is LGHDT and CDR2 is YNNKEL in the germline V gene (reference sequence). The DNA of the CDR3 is TGTGCCAGCAAAGGCACCGGGGAGCTGTTTTTT. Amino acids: CASKGTGELFF.